This section outlines one TCR beta chain sequence together with its context. Its antigen is unknown. The junction and the germline gene differ at one end; a read error may be behind it. Other DNA sequences from this sample encode an identical CDR3 as well. These data belong to a study of Tregs in tolerant kidney transplant recipients (dated 2019 in TCRdb). For the wider study: The transplants used related donors with nonmyeloablative bone marrow transplantation, and mixed chimerism in the human trials was transient. The study used TCRbeta sequencing to identify donor-specific regulatory T cells before combined kidney and bone marrow transplantation, then tracked those cells after transplant.

Results and caveats for the whole study, not just this receptor: The study was limited by small patient numbers, and the findings need validation in larger populations and under other immunosuppression protocols. Although technical replication error seemed to be minimal, the question of biological reproducibility was not addressed directly. Donor-specific Treg expansion exceeded global Treg expansion in tolerant patients, suggesting antigen-driven rather than nonspecific expansion. For some patients the PCR primers changed over time, which made it impossible to compare the samples from those patients at the nucleotide level. The most biologically relevant and donor-specific TCRbeta repertoire appeared to be identified by expanding Tregs with activated donor B cells.

According to the study, the label for this sample's time point signals: blood sample drawn before combined kidney and bone marrow transplant. Unstimulated Tregs (CD4+CD25+CD127-), CD4+ non-Tregs (CD4+CD25-), CD4 and CD8 cells were FACS-sorted from thawed PBMCs. Thawed PBMCs were rested overnight at 37 degrees C with roughly 200 IU/ml IL-2 before Treg sorting. The patients were a handful of recipients of combined kidney and bone marrow transplants from the ITN036ST trial, and samples were available only from these trial subjects. Healthy control blood was separated into PBMCs by Ficoll density gradient and cryopreserved, and patient PBMCs were collected both before and after transplant. Genomic DNA was extracted from sorted cells with the QIAGEN DNeasy Blood and Tissue Kit for TCRbeta CDR3 sequencing. High-throughput TCRbeta CDR3 sequencing, including PCR amplification with bias correction and internal controls, was performed commercially through immunoSEQ. From the authors' description of their analysis: Unique productive TCRbeta sequences were defined by CDR3 nucleotide sequence when primers matched and otherwise by CDR3 amino acid sequence together with Vbeta and Jbeta genes. To correct sorting error, sequences shared between sorted populations at a frequency ratio of 2:1 or less were removed; the rest were assigned to the higher population. A sequence counted as donor-reactive if, in CFSE-low cells, the sequence had a frequency of at least 0.01% and was expanded at least 5-fold compared with unstimulated cells. Repertoire divergence was quantified by Jensen-Shannon divergence using the top 100 TCRbeta sequences ranked by frequency. For samples with multiple sequencing runs, sorting error was corrected separately for each run before the runs were pooled. TCRdb provides this immuneACCESS table in a form limited to in-frame rearrangements. Some clones are lacking; in checked studies, under half of them reflect an unresolved V gene, and why the rest are absent is not known. V and J calls and clone size come straight from that table; D and trimming were deduced from the DNA. The table for this sample lists over 50,000 clones; approximately 85% of them were counted only once. Roughly 2.2% of the sample rests with the top ten.

In the germline V gene (reference sequence), CDR1 corresponds to WNHNN and CDR2 to SYGVQD. Its CDR3 holds 13 amino acids, cysteine through phenylalanine. Kept here is only the CDR3 DNA, which spans 39 bases and is read in frame from base 1. This clonotype originated in a human donor who received a combined kidney and bone marrow transplant. Material: Tregs from blood, obtained before the transplant. The chain couples TRBV10-1 to TRBJ2-6, with a weak D call of TRBD2 (6 bases match). The nucleotides are TGCGCCAGTAGTGGAGGGGGGGCCAACGTCCTGACTTTC. This is translated as CASSGGGANVLTF.